This TCR beta chain was retrieved from a study of blood T cell repertoires in COVID-19. The germline V gene encodes CDR1 SGHAT and CDR2 FQDESV (reference sequence). This CDR3 contains 16 residues. J gave up 3 bases and V 5 bases, and 11 bases lay outside the gene matches. This table comes from immunoSEQ multiplex PCR, and its TCRdb copy is limited to in-frame clones, with some not included. The sample carries about 200,000 clones, approximately 85% recorded once. Sequenced material: peripheral blood. The chain recombines TRBV11-1 with TRBJ2-3, with 7 bases aligning to TRBD2. The source of this sequence is a woman older than 75 with COVID-19, enrolled during active disease. As DNA, the CDR3 is TGTGCCAGCAGCACAACCGGGACTACTAGTACAGATACGCAGTATTTT. It translates to CASSTTGTTSTDTQYF.